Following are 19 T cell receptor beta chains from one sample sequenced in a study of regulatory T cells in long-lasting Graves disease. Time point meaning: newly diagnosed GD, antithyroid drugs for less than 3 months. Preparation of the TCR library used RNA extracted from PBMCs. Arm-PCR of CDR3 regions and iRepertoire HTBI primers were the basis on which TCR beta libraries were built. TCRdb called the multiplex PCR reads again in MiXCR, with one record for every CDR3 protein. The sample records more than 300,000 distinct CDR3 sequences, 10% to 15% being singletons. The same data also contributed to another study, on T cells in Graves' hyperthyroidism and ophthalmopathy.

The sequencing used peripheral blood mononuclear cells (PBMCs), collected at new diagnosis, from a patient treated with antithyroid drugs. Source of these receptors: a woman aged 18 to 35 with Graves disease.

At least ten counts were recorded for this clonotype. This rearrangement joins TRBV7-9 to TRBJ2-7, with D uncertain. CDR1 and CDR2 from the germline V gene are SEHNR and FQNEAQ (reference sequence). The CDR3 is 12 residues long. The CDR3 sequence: CASSLAPYVQYV. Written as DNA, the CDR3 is TGTGCCAGCAGCTTAGCCCCCTACGTGCAGTACGTC.

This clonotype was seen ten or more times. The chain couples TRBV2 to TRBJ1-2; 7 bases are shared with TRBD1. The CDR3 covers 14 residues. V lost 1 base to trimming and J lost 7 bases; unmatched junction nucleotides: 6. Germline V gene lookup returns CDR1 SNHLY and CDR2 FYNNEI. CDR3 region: CASSEGDSGSGYTF. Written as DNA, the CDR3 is TGTGCCAGCAGTGAAGGGGACAGCGGATCTGGCTACACCTTC.

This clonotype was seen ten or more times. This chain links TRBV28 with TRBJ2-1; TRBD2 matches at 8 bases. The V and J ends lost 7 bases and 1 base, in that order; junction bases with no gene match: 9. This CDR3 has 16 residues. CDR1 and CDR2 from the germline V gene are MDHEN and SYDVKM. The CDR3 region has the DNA TGTGCCAGCAAACCAGCGGGGGTTCCGTCCTACAATGAGCAGTTCTTC. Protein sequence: CASKPAGVPSYNEQFF.

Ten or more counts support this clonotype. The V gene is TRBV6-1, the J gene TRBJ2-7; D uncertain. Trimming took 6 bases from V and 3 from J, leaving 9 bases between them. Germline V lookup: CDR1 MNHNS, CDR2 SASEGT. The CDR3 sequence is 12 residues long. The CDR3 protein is CASREQLYEQYF. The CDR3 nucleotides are TGTGCCAGCAGGGAACAGCTCTACGAGCAGTACTTC.

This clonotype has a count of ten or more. Here the CDR3 DNA reads TGTGCCAGCAGCAGTGGGAGCGATTACGAGCAGTACTTC. It translates to CASSSGSDYEQYF. This sequence joins TRBV9 and TRBJ2-7; possibly TRBD2 for D (5 bases). Trimming removed 4 bases from V and 4 bases from J, with 12 bases in between. Per the germline V gene, CDR1 is SGDLS and CDR2 is YYNGEE. This CDR3 comprises 13 residues.

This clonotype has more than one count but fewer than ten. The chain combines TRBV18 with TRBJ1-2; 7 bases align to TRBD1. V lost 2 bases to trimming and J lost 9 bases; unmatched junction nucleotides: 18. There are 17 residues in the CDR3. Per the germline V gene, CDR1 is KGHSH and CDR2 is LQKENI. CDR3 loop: CASSPVGGGELLGSYTF. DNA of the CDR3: TGTGCCAGCTCACCAGTTGGAGGGGGCGAATTGCTTGGTAGCTACACCTTC.

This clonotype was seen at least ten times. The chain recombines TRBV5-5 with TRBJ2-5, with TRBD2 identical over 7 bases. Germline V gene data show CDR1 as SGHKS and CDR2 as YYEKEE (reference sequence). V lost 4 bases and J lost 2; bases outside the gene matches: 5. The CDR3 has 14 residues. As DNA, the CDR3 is TGTGCCAGCAGCCTGACTAGCATTCAAGAGACCCAGTACTTC. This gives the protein CASSLTSIQETQYF.

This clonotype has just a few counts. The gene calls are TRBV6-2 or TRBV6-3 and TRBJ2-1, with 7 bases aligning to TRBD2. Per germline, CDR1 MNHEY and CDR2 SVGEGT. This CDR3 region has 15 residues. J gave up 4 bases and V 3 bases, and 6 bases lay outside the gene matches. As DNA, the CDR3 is TGTGCCAGCAGTTATCTCGAGCGGGGTTACAATGAGCAGTTCTTC. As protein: CASSYLERGYNEQFF.

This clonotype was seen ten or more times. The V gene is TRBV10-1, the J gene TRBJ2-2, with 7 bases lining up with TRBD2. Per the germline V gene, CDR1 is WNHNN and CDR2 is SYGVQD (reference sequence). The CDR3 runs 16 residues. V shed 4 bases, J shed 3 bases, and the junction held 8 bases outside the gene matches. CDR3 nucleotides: TGCGCCAGCAGTGGGTCCGGGGGAGGGGACACCGGGGAGCTGTTTTTT. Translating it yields CASSGSGGGDTGELFF.

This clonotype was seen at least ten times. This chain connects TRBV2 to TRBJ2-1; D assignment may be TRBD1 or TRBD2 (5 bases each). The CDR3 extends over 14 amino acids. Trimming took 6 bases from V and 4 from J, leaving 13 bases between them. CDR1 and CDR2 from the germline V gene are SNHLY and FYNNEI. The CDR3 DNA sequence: TGTGCCAGCAGAGGGGCGGGCGGGTACAATGAGCAGTTCTTC. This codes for CASRGAGGYNEQFF.

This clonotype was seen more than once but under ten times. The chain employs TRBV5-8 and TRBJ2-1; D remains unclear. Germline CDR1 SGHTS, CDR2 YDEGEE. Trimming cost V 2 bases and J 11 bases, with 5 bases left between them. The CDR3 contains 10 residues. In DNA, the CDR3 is TGTGCCAGCAGCTTAGGGAAGCAGTTCTTC. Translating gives CASSLGKQFF.

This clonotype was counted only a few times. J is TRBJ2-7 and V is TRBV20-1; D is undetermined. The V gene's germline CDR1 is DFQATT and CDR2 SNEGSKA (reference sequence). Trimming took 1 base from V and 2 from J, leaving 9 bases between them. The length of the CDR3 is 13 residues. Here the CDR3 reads CSARGTSTYEQYF. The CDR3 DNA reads TGCAGTGCTAGAGGGACCAGTACCTACGAGCAGTACTTC.

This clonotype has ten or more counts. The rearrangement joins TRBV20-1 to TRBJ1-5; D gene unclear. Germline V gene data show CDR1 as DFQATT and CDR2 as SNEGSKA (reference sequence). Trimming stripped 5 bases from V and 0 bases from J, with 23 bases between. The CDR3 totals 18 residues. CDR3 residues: CSADPILDGRNSNQPQHF. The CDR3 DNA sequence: TGCAGTGCTGATCCTATACTGGACGGGAGAAATAGCAATCAGCCCCAGCATTTT.

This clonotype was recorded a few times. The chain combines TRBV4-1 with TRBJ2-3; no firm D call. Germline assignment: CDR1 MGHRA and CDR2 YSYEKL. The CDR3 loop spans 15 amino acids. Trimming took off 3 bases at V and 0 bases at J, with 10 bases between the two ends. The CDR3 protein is CASSQSVGSTDTQYF. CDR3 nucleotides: TGCGCCAGCAGCCAGTCGGTGGGAAGCACAGATACGCAGTATTTT.

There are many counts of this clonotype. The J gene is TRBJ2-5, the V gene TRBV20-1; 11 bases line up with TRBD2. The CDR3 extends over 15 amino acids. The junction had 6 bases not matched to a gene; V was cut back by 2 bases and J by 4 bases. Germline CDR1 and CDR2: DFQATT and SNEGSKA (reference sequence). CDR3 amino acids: CSARLPTSGTETQYF. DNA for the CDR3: TGCAGTGCTAGATTGCCGACTAGCGGGACAGAGACCCAGTACTTC.

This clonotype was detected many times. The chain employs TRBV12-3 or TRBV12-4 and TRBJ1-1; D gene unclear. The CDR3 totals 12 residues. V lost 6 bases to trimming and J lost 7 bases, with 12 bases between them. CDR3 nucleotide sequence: TGTGCCAGCAGCCCGAATAACCGTGAAGCTTTCTTT. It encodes CASSPNNREAFF.

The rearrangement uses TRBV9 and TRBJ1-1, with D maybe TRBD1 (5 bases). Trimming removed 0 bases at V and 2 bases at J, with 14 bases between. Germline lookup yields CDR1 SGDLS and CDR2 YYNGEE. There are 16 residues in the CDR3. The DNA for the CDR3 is TGTGCCAGCAGCGTAGCAGGGAAAGCCGACAACACTGAAGCTTTCTTT. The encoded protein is CASSVAGKADNTEAFF.

The CDR3 nucleotides are TGTGCCAGCAGCTTGGATGCGTGGGAGGAGCAGTTCTTC. This encodes CASSLDAWEEQFF. This chain connects TRBV5-4 to TRBJ2-1, with D tentatively TRBD2 (5 bases). V lost 0 bases and J lost 10, with 11 bases in between. This CDR3 region has 13 residues. Germline V gives CDR1 SGHNT, CDR2 YYREEE (reference sequence).

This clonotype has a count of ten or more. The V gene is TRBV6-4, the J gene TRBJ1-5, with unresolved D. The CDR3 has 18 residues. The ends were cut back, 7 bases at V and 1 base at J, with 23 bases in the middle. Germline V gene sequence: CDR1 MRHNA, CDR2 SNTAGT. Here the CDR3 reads CASIWVGLSNKSNQPQHF. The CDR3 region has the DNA TGTGCCAGCATCTGGGTCGGGTTGAGTAATAAGAGCAATCAGCCCCAGCATTTT.